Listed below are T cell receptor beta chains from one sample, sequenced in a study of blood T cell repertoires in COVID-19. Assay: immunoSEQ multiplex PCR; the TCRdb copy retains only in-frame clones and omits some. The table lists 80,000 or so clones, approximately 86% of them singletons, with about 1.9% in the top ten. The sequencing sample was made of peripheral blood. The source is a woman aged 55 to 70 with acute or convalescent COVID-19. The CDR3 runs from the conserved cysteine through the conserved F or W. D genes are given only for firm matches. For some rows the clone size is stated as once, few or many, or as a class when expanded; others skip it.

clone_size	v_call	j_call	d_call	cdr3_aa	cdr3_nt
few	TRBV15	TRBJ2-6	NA	CATSMDSSGANVLTF	TGTGCCACCAGCATGGACAGTTCTGGGGCCAACGTCCTGACTTTC
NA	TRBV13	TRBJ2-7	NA	CASSNSVEVEQYF	TGTGCCAGCAGCAACTCGGTAGAAGTCGAGCAGTACTTC
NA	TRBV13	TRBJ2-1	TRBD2	CASTSTSGGSFHNEQFF	TGTGCCAGCACTTCCACTAGCGGGGGCAGTTTTCACAATGAGCAGTTCTTC
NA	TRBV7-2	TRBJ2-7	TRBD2	CASSLSGRAGEQYF	TGTGCCAGCAGCTTGTCGGGGAGGGCGGGGGAGCAGTACTTC
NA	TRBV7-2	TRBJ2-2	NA	CASSLASRGNTGELFF	TGTGCCAGCAGCTTAGCCTCCCGGGGAAACACCGGGGAGCTGTTTTTT
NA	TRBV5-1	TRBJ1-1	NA	CASSWTVSLRPEAFF	TGCGCCAGCAGCTGGACAGTTTCCCTACGACCTGAAGCTTTCTTT
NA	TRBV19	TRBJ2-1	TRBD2	CASSVTGGDNEQFF	TGTGCCAGTAGTGTGACGGGAGGGGACAATGAGCAGTTCTTC
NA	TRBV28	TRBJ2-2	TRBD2	CASSSGGANTGELFF	TGTGCCAGCAGTTCGGGAGGAGCGAACACCGGGGAGCTGTTTTTT
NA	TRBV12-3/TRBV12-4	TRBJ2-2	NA	CASSFHGELFF	TGTGCCAGCAGTTTTCACGGGGAGCTGTTTTTT
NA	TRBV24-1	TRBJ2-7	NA	CAVRLLTYEQYF	TGTGCCGTCCGACTGCTAACCTACGAGCAGTACTTC
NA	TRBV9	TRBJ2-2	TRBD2	CASSPRGAGELFF	TGTGCCAGCAGCCCCCGGGGGGCCGGGGAGCTGTTTTTT
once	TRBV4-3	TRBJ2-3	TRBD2	CASSQDLRLAGGADTQYF	TGCGCCAGCAGCCAAGATCTGAGACTAGCGGGAGGCGCAGATACGCAGTATTTT
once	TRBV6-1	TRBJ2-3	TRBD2	CASSEDSGIRTDTQYF	TGTGCCAGCAGTGAAGATAGCGGGATCAGAACAGATACGCAGTATTTT
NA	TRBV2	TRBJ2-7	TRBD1	CASSGQGAGEQYF	TGTGCCAGCAGTGGACAGGGGGCGGGAGAGCAGTACTTC
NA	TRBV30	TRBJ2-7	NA	CAWSRGYEQYF	TGTGCCTGGAGTCGGGGTTACGAGCAGTACTTC
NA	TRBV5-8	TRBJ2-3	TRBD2	CASLGLVTDTQYF	TGTGCCAGCTTGGGACTAGTCACAGATACGCAGTATTTT
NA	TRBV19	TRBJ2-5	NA	CASSIGGPETQYF	TGTGCCAGTAGTATAGGGGGGCCGGAGACCCAGTACTTC
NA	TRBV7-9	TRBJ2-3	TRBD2	CASSSSWVSGRTDTQYF	TGTGCCAGCAGCTCGTCCTGGGTTAGCGGGAGGACAGATACGCAGTATTTT
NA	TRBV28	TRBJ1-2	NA	CASSPPHTGRDNYGYTF	TGTGCCAGCAGTCCACCCCATACAGGGAGGGATAACTATGGCTACACCTTC
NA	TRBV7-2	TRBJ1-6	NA	CASSLGRDSPLHF	TGTGCCAGCAGCTTAGGACGGGATTCACCCCTCCACTTT
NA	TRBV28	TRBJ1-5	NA	CASSTGMQPQHF	TGTGCCAGCAGTACAGGGATGCAGCCCCAGCATTTT
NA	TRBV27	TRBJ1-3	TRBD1	CASSLLGQGYSGNTIYF	TGTGCCAGCAGTTTATTGGGACAGGGTTACTCTGGAAACACCATATATTTT
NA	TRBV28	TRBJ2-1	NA	CASRRTVYNEQFF	TGTGCCAGCAGGCGGACAGTCTACAATGAGCAGTTCTTC
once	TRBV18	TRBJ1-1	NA	CASYGLKGTEAFF	TGTGCCAGCTACGGACTGAAAGGAACTGAAGCTTTCTTT
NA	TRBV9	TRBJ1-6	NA	CASSAVYNSPLHF	TGTGCCAGCAGCGCAGTCTATAATTCACCCCTCCACTTT
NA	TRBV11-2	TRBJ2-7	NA	CASSLDSAEQYF	TGTGCCAGCAGCTTAGACAGTGCCGAGCAGTACTTC
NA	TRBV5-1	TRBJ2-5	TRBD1	CASSTTGGAETQYF	TGCGCCAGCAGCACAACAGGGGGCGCAGAGACCCAGTACTTC
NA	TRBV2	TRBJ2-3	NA	CASRSGSGTDTQYF	TGTGCCAGCAGATCGGGGTCCGGCACAGATACGCAGTATTTT
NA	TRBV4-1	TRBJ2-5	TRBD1	CASSQDFGTGMREQETQYF	TGCGCCAGCAGCCAAGATTTCGGGACAGGGATGCGGGAACAAGAGACCCAGTACTTC
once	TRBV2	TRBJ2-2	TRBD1	CASSDRDRVDTGELFF	TGTGCCAGCAGCGACCGGGACAGGGTCGACACCGGGGAGCTGTTTTTT
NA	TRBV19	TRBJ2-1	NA	CASSSGFRQFF	TGTGCCAGTAGTAGCGGGTTCCGCCAGTTCTTC
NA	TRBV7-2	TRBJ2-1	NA	CASSLVVGAGTSRHLFF	NA
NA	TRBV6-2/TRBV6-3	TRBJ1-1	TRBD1	CASSLGQGAEAFF	TGTGCCAGCAGCCTTGGACAGGGAGCTGAAGCTTTCTTT
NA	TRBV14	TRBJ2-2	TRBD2	CASSPRTSVNTGELFF	TGTGCCAGCAGCCCCCGGACTAGCGTCAACACCGGGGAGCTGTTTTTT
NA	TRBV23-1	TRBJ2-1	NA	CASSQSPHFWGRGGYNEQFF	TGCGCCAGCAGTCAATCACCTCATTTCTGGGGACGTGGGGGGTACAATGAGCAGTTCTTC
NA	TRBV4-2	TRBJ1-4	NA	CASSPNRVTNEKLFF	TGTGCCAGCAGCCCCAACAGGGTAACTAATGAAAAACTGTTTTTT
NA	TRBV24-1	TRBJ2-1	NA	CATSDYRNEQFF	TGTGCCACCAGTGACTATAGAAATGAGCAGTTCTTC
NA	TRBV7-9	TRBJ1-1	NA	CASSLLQGLNTEAFF	TGTGCCAGCAGCTTACTTCAGGGTCTGAACACTGAAGCTTTCTTT
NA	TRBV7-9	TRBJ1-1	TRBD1	CASSSREQGVGTEAFF	TGTGCCAGCAGCTCTAGAGAACAGGGGGTAGGGACTGAAGCTTTCTTT
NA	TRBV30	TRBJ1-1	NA	CAWSGGDGAFF	TGTGCCTGGAGTGGGGGAGACGGAGCTTTCTTT
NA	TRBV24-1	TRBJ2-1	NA	CATSDSRKIYEQFF	TGTGCCACCAGTGATTCGCGTAAAATCTATGAGCAGTTCTTC
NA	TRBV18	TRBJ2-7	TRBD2	CASSPTSGEAYEQYF	TGTGCCAGCTCGCCGACTAGCGGGGAGGCCTACGAGCAGTACTTC
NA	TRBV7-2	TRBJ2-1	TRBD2	CASSLSGGTGILGNEQFF	TGTGCCAGCAGCCTTAGCGGGGGGACGGGGATCTTAGGGAATGAGCAGTTCTTC
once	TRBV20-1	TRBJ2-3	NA	CSACDRAAQYF	TGCAGTGCTTGTGACCGAGCGGCGCAGTATTTT
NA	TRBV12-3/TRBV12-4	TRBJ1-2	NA	CASSLVRVGGYTF	TGTGCCAGCAGTTTAGTGAGGGTCGGTGGCTACACCTTC
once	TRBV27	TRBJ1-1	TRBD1	CASSLLGTGGYEAFF	TGTGCCAGCAGTTTACTCGGGACAGGGGGATATGAAGCTTTCTTT
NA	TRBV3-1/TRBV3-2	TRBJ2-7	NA	CASSQDSGGEQYF	TGTGCCAGCAGCCAAGATTCTGGCGGGGAGCAGTACTTC
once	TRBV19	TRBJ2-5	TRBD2	CASSRTSGSGETQYF	TGTGCCAGTAGTAGGACTAGCGGGAGTGGAGAGACCCAGTACTTC
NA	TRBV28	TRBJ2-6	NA	CASSQGSSGANVLTF	TGTGCCAGCAGCCAAGGGAGCTCTGGGGCCAACGTCCTGACTTTC
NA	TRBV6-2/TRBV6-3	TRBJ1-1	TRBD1	CASSPTQGGNTEAFF	TGTGCCAGCAGCCCGACACAGGGGGGAAACACTGAAGCTTTCTTT
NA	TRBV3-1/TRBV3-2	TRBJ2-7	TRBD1	CASSQGQGVWEQYF	TGTGCCAGCAGCCAAGGACAGGGAGTGTGGGAGCAGTACTTC
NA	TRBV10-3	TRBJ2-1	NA	CAISAQGAGDYNEQFF	TGTGCCATCAGTGCCCAGGGGGCGGGAGACTACAATGAGCAGTTCTTC
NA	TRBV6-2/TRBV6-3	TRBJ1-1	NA	CASSFRGLKGTEAFF	TGTGCCAGCAGTTTTCGAGGCCTCAAGGGGACTGAAGCTTTCTTT
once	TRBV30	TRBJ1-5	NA	CAWSAGHREQPQHF	TGTGCCTGGAGTGCGGGACATCGAGAACAGCCCCAGCATTTT
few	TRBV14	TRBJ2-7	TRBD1	CASSQEGVGQGAYEQYF	TGTGCCAGCAGCCAAGAAGGGGTAGGCCAGGGGGCCTACGAGCAGTACTTC
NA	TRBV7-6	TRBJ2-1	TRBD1	CASSSGQAYNEQFF	TGTGCCAGCAGCTCGGGACAGGCGTACAATGAGCAGTTCTTC
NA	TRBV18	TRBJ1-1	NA	CASSPPGQLNTEAFF	TGTGCCAGCTCACCTCCAGGACAGCTGAACACTGAAGCTTTCTTT
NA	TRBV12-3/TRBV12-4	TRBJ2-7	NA	CASSLYAYHEQYF	TGTGCCAGCAGTTTGTATGCCTACCACGAGCAGTACTTC
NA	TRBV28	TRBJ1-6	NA	CASRQDRSLHF	TGTGCCAGCAGACAAGACAGGTCTCTCCACTTT
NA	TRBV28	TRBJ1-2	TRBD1	CASSNRGRGGYTF	TGTGCCAGCTCGAACAGGGGGCGAGGGGGCTACACCTTC